Shown below are 20 T cell receptor beta chains from a single sample sequenced in a study of T cell clusters in autoimmune cytopenias. Each sample's input was roughly 230 ng genomic DNA, approximately 37,500 genome equivalents. TRB rearrangements were amplified by touch-down multiplex PCR with mixed TRB-A/B primers. TCRdb re-analyzed the multiplex PCR reads; it lists each CDR3 protein once, without DNA. The listing contains some 2,800 distinct CDR3 sequences. Specimen: peripheral blood. All receptors derive from a human donor with an autoimmune cytopenia or autoimmune hepatitis (not recorded which).

Measured by frequency, this clonotype is large. V is TRBV29-1 and J is TRBJ1-4; the D call of TRBD1 rests on TCRdb alone, since no DNA is present to check it. CDR3 length: 13 residues. Germline V gene lookup returns CDR1 SQVTM and CDR2 ANQGSEA. This CDR3 reads CSVRTGLDEKLFF.

This clonotype ranks as large in terms of frequency. The V call is TRBV27, the J call TRBJ2-1; the D call from TCRdb, TRBD2, cannot be confirmed without DNA. Germline V gives CDR1 MNHEY, CDR2 SMNVEV (reference sequence). CDR3 size: 17 residues. CDR3 protein: CASTPGVTGPEHNEQFF.

Judged by frequency, this clonotype is medium-sized (0.01 to 0.1%). The chain employs TRBV27 and TRBJ2-3; the TCRdb call, TRBD2, lacks DNA for checking. The CDR3 sequence is 17 residues long. CDR1 is MNHEY and CDR2 is SMNVEV in the germline V gene (reference sequence). The CDR3 loop is CASSSRIAGGTADTQYF.

This clonotype is deemed medium-sized (0.01 to 0.1%) by its frequency. The chain's CDR3 is CASSPSHRGEETQYF. This chain links TRBV19 with TRBJ2-5; the D call of TRBD1 rests on TCRdb alone, since no DNA is present to check it. Germline loops: CDR1 LNHDA, CDR2 SQIVND (reference sequence). The CDR3 runs to 15 residues.

This clonotype is called medium-sized based on its frequency. The chain has TRBV19 and TRBJ2-6; the D call from TCRdb, TRBD1, cannot be confirmed without DNA. CDR3 size: 13 residues. Germline CDR1 is LNHDA and CDR2 is SQIVND (reference sequence). The CDR3 protein is CASRTGGANVLTF.

This clonotype shows up as medium-sized (0.01 to 0.1%) by frequency. The chain carries TRBV19 and TRBJ1-6; the D gene TCRdb calls, TRBD1, cannot be checked with no DNA. This CDR3 spans 15 amino acids. Per the germline V gene, CDR1 is LNHDA and CDR2 is SQIVND (reference sequence). The CDR3 protein is CASSDDSRNNSPLHF.

This clonotype is medium-sized (0.01 to 0.1%) by frequency. V gene TRBV27 combines with J gene TRBJ1-1. From germline, CDR1 is MNHEY and CDR2 SMNVEV (reference sequence). CDR3 length: 13 amino acids. This CDR3 is CASSDFWDTEAFF.

Measured by frequency, this clonotype is large (0.1 to 1%). This chain uses TRBV29-1 with TRBJ2-3; absent DNA, TCRdb's TRBD1 call cannot be checked. CDR3 size: 14 residues. Germline CDR1 is SQVTM and CDR2 is ANQGSEA. This CDR3 is CSVEGRGRGDTQYF.

This clonotype is classed as medium-sized by frequency. The CDR3 loop reads CASSYSGGAKNIQYF. V and J are TRBV6-5 and TRBJ2-4; without DNA, the TCRdb call of TRBD1 cannot be checked. Germline V gene sequence: CDR1 MNHEY, CDR2 SVGAGI. The CDR3 length is 15 residues.

Measured by frequency, this clonotype is medium-sized (0.01 to 0.1%). The chain recombines TRBV27 with TRBJ1-6; TCRdb indicates TRBD1, and absent DNA this call remains unverified. This CDR3 is 14 amino acids long. Germline CDR1 is MNHEY and CDR2 is SMNVEV (reference sequence). The CDR3 sequence is CASSFRQGNSPLHF.

According to its frequency, this clonotype is medium-sized. The rearrangement joins TRBV11-1 to TRBJ2-3; TCRdb picks TRBD2, but there is no DNA to check that call. This CDR3 region has 15 residues. Germline V gene sequence: CDR1 SGHAT, CDR2 FQDESV (reference sequence). The CDR3 here is CASSGGRAPTDTQYF.

This clonotype is deemed medium-sized by its frequency. The chain uses TRBV18 and TRBJ2-5. In germline, CDR1 is KGHSH, CDR2 LQKENI. CDR3 size: 13 residues. CDR3: CASSPHVKETQYF.

Its frequency marks this clonotype as medium-sized (0.01 to 0.1%). This chain's CDR3 is CASSEGTGVNYGYTF. J is TRBJ1-2 and V is TRBV12-3 or TRBV12-4; absent DNA, TCRdb's TRBD1 call cannot be checked. The CDR3 runs 15 residues.

In terms of frequency, this clonotype is medium-sized. The chain recombines TRBV27 with TRBJ1-6. The V gene's germline CDR1 is MNHEY and CDR2 SMNVEV (reference sequence). The CDR3 is 15 amino acids. The CDR3: CASSSEALMAAPLHF.

This clonotype counts as medium-sized by frequency. V and J are TRBV30 and TRBJ1-2. The CDR3 totals 14 residues. Germline lookup yields CDR1 GTSNPN and CDR2 SVGIG (reference sequence). CDR3 loop: CAWNRGTSNYGYTF.

According to its frequency, this clonotype is medium-sized. This sequence joins TRBV27 and TRBJ2-3; without DNA, the TCRdb call of TRBD2 cannot be checked. The germline V gene has CDR1 MNHEY and CDR2 SMNVEV (reference sequence). The CDR3 totals 18 residues. The CDR3 sequence: CASNHRTSGGTSQDTQYF.

In terms of frequency, this clonotype is medium-sized. The gene calls are TRBV27 and TRBJ2-5; TCRdb returns TRBD2, unconfirmable since there is no DNA. The germline V gene encodes CDR1 MNHEY and CDR2 SMNVEV (reference sequence). This CDR3 comprises 15 residues. The CDR3 region is CASSFQIGSEETQYF.

This clonotype is classed as medium-sized (0.01 to 0.1%) by frequency. V usage is TRBV18 and J usage is TRBJ2-3; TCRdb picks TRBD1, but there is no DNA to check that call. Germline CDR1 is KGHSH and CDR2 is LQKENI. This CDR3 is 15 amino acids long. The CDR3: CASSPTGTGTDTQYF.

In terms of frequency, this clonotype is medium-sized. V gene TRBV6-5 combines with J gene TRBJ1-3; the TCRdb D gene call, TRBD1, has no DNA to confirm it. Germline values: CDR1 MNHEY, CDR2 SVGAGI. This CDR3 contains 15 residues. CDR3 sequence: CASSDDRASGNTIYF.

This clonotype counts as medium-sized by frequency. V gene TRBV18 combines with J gene TRBJ2-6. This CDR3 is 18 amino acids long. CDR1 and CDR2 from the germline V gene are KGHSH and LQKENI. This chain's CDR3 is CASSPPDSILSGANVLTF.